The rows below give T cell receptor beta chains drawn from one sample of a study of T cell repertoires and HLA-DP antigens. These receptors lack a known antigen. The method was immunoSEQ multiplex PCR; TCRdb's version includes in-frame clones alone and lacks a portion of them. The table lists over 60,000 clones, about 80% of them singletons. Sample: CD4+ T cells from PBMCs. The source of these receptors is a man in his fifties or sixties in good health and CMV-seronegative. The CDR3 runs from the conserved cysteine through the conserved F or W. D genes are given only for firm matches. Clone size is given for some rows only: seen once, a few or many times, or a class if the clone is expanded.

clone_size j_call v_call d_call cdr3_aa cdr3_nt
- TRBJ2-2 TRBV6-1 - CASRDSGASGLFF TGTGCCAGCAGAGATTCAGGGGCGTCCGGGCTGTTTTTT
few TRBJ1-1 TRBV6-6 TRBD1 CASRRQGYTEAFF TGTGCCAGCAGAAGACAGGGGTACACTGAAGCTTTCTTT
- TRBJ1-3 TRBV7-2 - CASSLQVHSGNTIYF TGTGCCAGCAGCTTACAGGTTCACTCTGGAAACACCATATATTTT
- TRBJ2-1 TRBV5-1 TRBD2 CASSLDSGTHNEQFF TGCGCCAGCAGCTTGGATAGCGGGACCCACAATGAGCAGTTCTTC
- TRBJ2-5 TRBV5-8 - CASTSWGGAMETQYF TGTGCCAGCACCTCCTGGGGGGGCGCAATGGAGACCCAGTACTTC
- TRBJ2-1 TRBV11-3 TRBD2 CASSLGRENEQFF TGTGCCAGCAGCTTAGGGCGGGAGAATGAGCAGTTCTTC
- TRBJ2-1 TRBV7-2 TRBD1 CASTKGAVYNEQFF TGTGCCAGCACGAAGGGGGCGGTGTACAATGAGCAGTTCTTC
- TRBJ1-2 TRBV19 TRBD1 CASKQTGASNYGYTF TGTGCCAGTAAACAAACAGGGGCCTCTAACTATGGCTACACCTTC
- TRBJ1-2 TRBV19 TRBD1 CASTPGQGALYGYTF TGTGCCAGTACTCCGGGACAGGGGGCCCTCTATGGCTACACCTTC
- TRBJ2-3 TRBV10-3 - CAISPWGTDTQYF TGTGCCATCAGCCCCTGGGGCACAGATACGCAGTATTTT
- TRBJ2-4 TRBV5-6 - CASSLGQTKNIQYF TGTGCCAGCAGCTTGGGACAGACTAAAAACATTCAGTACTTC
- TRBJ2-1 TRBV29-1 TRBD1 CSGASTGGWRDEQFF TGCAGCGGCGCAAGTACAGGGGGCTGGCGAGATGAGCAGTTCTTC
- TRBJ2-7 TRBV21-1 - CASPIRNRDSIRYEQYF TGTGCCAGCCCTATACGAAACCGGGACTCAATTCGCTACGAGCAGTACTTC
- TRBJ2-2 TRBV19 - CASSIGQGFGNTGELFF TGTGCCAGTAGTATAGGGCAGGGATTCGGGAACACCGGGGAGCTGTTTTTT
medium-sized TRBJ1-3 TRBV18 - CASSTTTGPGNTIYF TGTGCCAGCTCAACTACCACGGGGCCTGGAAACACCATATATTTT
- TRBJ2-3 TRBV29-1 TRBD2 CSAGGFGGSADTQYF TGCAGCGCTGGGGGATTCGGCGGGAGTGCAGATACGCAGTATTTT
- TRBJ2-1 TRBV7-8 - CASSFGQGGVDEQFF TGTGCCAGCAGCTTCGGCCAGGGGGGGGTGGATGAGCAGTTCTTC
- TRBJ1-3 TRBV5-6 - CASSLGDTGLMAIYF TGTGCCAGCAGCCTCGGGGACACCGGGTTAATGGCCATATATTTT
- TRBJ2-5 TRBV5-5 TRBD2 CASSTGTSGERTQYF TGTGCCAGCAGCACCGGGACTAGCGGGGAAAGGACCCAGTACTTC
few TRBJ1-1 TRBV5-1 - CASSAGYTEAFF TGCGCCAGCAGCGCCGGGTACACTGAAGCTTTCTTT
once TRBJ1-4 TRBV4-1 - CASSQAPLGGGSEKLFF TGCGCCAGCAGCCAAGCCCCCTTGGGGGGTGGGTCGGAAAAACTGTTTTTT
- TRBJ2-7 TRBV10-3 - CAISEYTQGNYEQYF TGTGCCATCAGTGAATACACGCAGGGTAACTACGAGCAGTACTTC
- TRBJ1-5 TRBV6-5 TRBD1 CASSGGQGNQPQHF TGTGCCAGCAGTGGTGGACAGGGCAATCAGCCCCAGCATTTT
- TRBJ1-3 TRBV19 TRBD1 CASSRDRGIFSGNTIYF TGTGCCAGTAGTCGGGACAGGGGGATTTTCTCTGGAAACACCATATATTTT
- TRBJ2-5 TRBV6-6 - CASSYGGAVSNQYF TGTGCCAGCAGTTACGGAGGGGCGGTCAGTAACCAGTACTTC
- TRBJ2-5 TRBV6-5 TRBD1 CASSYRQGARETQYF TGTGCCAGCAGTTACCGACAGGGGGCGAGAGAGACCCAGTACTTC
- TRBJ2-1 TRBV9 - CAVGRGPNEQFF TGTGCCGTCGGGCGCGGACCCAATGAGCAGTTCTTC
few TRBJ1-4 TRBV7-9 - CASSSSFVREKLFF TGTGCCAGCAGCTCCAGTTTCGTGCGAGAAAAACTGTTTTTT
once TRBJ2-5 TRBV9 - CASSVGPELETQYF TGTGCCAGCAGCGTAGGGCCAGAGTTAGAGACCCAGTACTTC
many TRBJ2-7 TRBV11-2 - CASSLNPDSSYEQYF TGTGCCAGCAGCTTGAATCCGGATTCCTCCTACGAGCAGTACTTC
- TRBJ2-2 TRBV2 - CASSGTVNTGELFF TGTGCCAGCAGTGGGACAGTGAACACCGGGGAGCTGTTTTTT
- TRBJ1-3 TRBV9 - CASSTSGVSSGNTIYF TGTGCCAGCAGCACGAGCGGGGTGAGCTCTGGAAACACCATATATTTT
- TRBJ1-1 TRBV5-1 TRBD1 CASSFGTGFNTEAFF TGCGCCAGCAGCTTTGGGACAGGGTTTAACACTGAAGCTTTCTTT
- TRBJ2-2 TRBV11-2 TRBD2 CASTLAGANTGELFF TGTGCCAGCACGCTAGCGGGGGCGAACACCGGGGAGCTGTTTTTT